These 26 T cell receptor beta chains were all obtained from the same sample, sequenced in a study of T cells after yellow fever vaccination. TCRdb independently ran MiXCR on the 5' RACE reads; one entry per CDR3 protein. The table lists over 100,000 distinct CDR3 sequences, 8.4% of them singletons. Sequenced material: CD8+ T cells sorted from PBMCs, taken 45 days after the yellow fever booster vaccination. The receptor source for this set is a man aged 30 to 39 who received the YFV17D yellow fever vaccine.

This clonotype was observed at least ten times. The chain has TRBV7-2 and TRBJ2-5, with D possibly TRBD1 on 5 matching bases. The V gene's germline CDR1 is SGHTA and CDR2 FQGNSA. CDR3 length equals 14 residues. Trimming took off 2 bases at V and 2 bases at J, with 9 bases between the two ends. The CDR3 region is CASSLPTDQETQYF. The CDR3 coding sequence is TGTGCCAGCAGCTTACCGACAGATCAAGAGACCCAGTACTTC.

This clonotype was seen many times. The chain carries TRBV4-3 and TRBJ1-5; TRBD1 might be the D (6 bases). In germline, CDR1 is LGHNA, CDR2 YSLEER. Trimming pared 0 bases from V and 4 bases from J, leaving 10 bases between. The CDR3 sequence is 15 residues long. In nucleotides, the CDR3 is TGCGCCAGCAGCCAAGATTGGACAGCAAATCAGCCCCAGCATTTT. Its protein product is CASSQDWTANQPQHF.

V gene TRBV20-1 combines with J gene TRBJ2-1; D is tentatively TRBD1 or TRBD2 (5 bases each). CDR1 and CDR2 (germline): DFQATT, SNEGSKA (reference sequence). This CDR3 region has 13 residues. The V end was cut by 4 bases, the J end by 8 bases, with 15 bases between. The CDR3 sequence: CSAKEPRDDEQFF. The CDR3, as DNA: TGCAGTGCTAAGGAGCCAAGGGACGATGAGCAGTTCTTC.

This clonotype appeared many times. The V and J genes are TRBV15 and TRBJ2-7; D possibly uses TRBD1 or TRBD2 (5 bases each). The V end lost 3 bases, the J end lost 0 bases, and 6 bases lay between the germline ends. The CDR3 covers 13 residues. Germline CDR1 is LNHNV and CDR2 is YYDKDF (reference sequence). CDR3 residues: CATSRGPSYEQYF. The CDR3, as DNA: TGTGCCACCAGCAGGGGACCCTCCTACGAGCAGTACTTC. Variable domain in full (rest from reference TRBV15 and TRBJ2-7): DAMVIQNPRYQVTQFGKPVTLSCSQTLNHNVMYWYQQKSSQAPKLLFHYYDKDFNNEADTPDNFQSRRPNTSFCFLDIRSPGLGDTAMYLCATSRGPSYEQYFGPGTRLTVT.

At least ten counts were recorded for this clonotype. This chain uses TRBV12-3 or TRBV12-4 with TRBJ2-5; 8 bases line up with TRBD2. The CDR3 is 16 residues long. The ends lost 4 bases at V and 2 bases at J; junction bases unmatched: 9. CDR3 sequence (DNA): TGTGCCAGCAGTTGGGACCCGGGACTAGAACAAGAGACCCAGTACTTC. This sequence encodes CASSWDPGLEQETQYF.

This chain links TRBV10-3 with TRBJ2-3; D is unclear. CDR3 length equals 18 residues. Trimming pared 0 bases from V and 0 bases from J, leaving 16 bases between. Germline values: CDR1 ENHRY, CDR2 SYGVKD. Written as DNA, the CDR3 is TGTGCCATCAGTGAGTCGGCGGCACCAGACACTAGCACAGATACGCAGTATTTT. Amino acids: CAISESAAPDTSTDTQYF.

J is TRBJ2-1 and V is TRBV6-2 or TRBV6-3, with 10 bases lining up with TRBD2. V trimming: 5 bases; J trimming: 3 bases; junction bases outside the gene matches: 7. Germline CDR1 and CDR2: MNHEY and SVGEGT. The CDR3 covers 16 residues. The CDR3 bases are TGTGCCAGCAGTCCCGGACTAGCGGATCGCTACAATGAGCAGTTCTTC. Translating it yields CASSPGLADRYNEQFF.

Regarding this clonotype: This likely comes from a read error, as the CDR3 has no conserved phenylalanine or tryptophan at its end. The V call is TRBV20-1, the J call TRBJ2-7; 12 positions agree with TRBD2. The CDR3 totals 17 residues. J lost 5 bases, V lost 0 bases, and 11 bases had no gene match. Germline V CDR1 and CDR2: DFQATT, SNEGSKA (reference sequence). The CDR3 protein is CSARDPQRLAGADEQYI. The DNA of the CDR3 is TGCAGTGCTAGAGATCCCCAACGACTAGCGGGAGCTGACGAGCAGTACATC.

This clonotype was counted at least ten times. The chain joins TRBV7-2 to TRBJ2-1; D unclear. The CDR3 runs 14 residues. The V gene's germline CDR1 is SGHTA and CDR2 FQGNSA. V dropped 1 base and J dropped 6 bases, with 10 bases sitting between them. The DNA of the CDR3 is TGTGCCAGCAGCTTAGGTCAGGTACTCAATGAGCAGTTCTTC. Its protein product is CASSLGQVLNEQFF.

This clonotype was picked up many times. The V call is TRBV7-9, the J call TRBJ2-3; D is undetermined. Germline CDR1 SEHNR, CDR2 FQNEAQ (reference sequence). CDR3 size: 12 residues. The ends were cut back, 4 bases at V and 5 bases at J, with 7 bases in the middle. The CDR3 is CASSWAGDTQYF. The CDR3 region has the DNA TGTGCCAGCAGCTGGGCCGGAGATACGCAGTATTTT.

This clonotype has a count of ten or more. The CDR3 here is CASSTPKLAGGSF. The CDR3, as DNA: TGTGCCAGCAGCACTCCGAAACTAGCGGGAGGCTCTTTC. This chain connects TRBV21-1 to TRBJ2-7; TRBD2, the D gene given by the table, was not confirmed from the DNA. TRBV21-1 is an annotated pseudogene. The CDR3 runs 13 residues.

This clonotype was observed a few times. The chain recombines TRBV4-3 with TRBJ2-5, with 10 bases fitting TRBD2. The length of the CDR3 is 17 residues. With V trimmed by 0 bases and J by 1 base, 5 bases remained unmatched. Germline CDR1 is LGHNA and CDR2 is YSLEER. CDR3 residues: CASSQDLLAGVQETQYF. DNA of the CDR3: TGCGCCAGCAGCCAAGATCTTCTAGCGGGGGTCCAAGAGACCCAGTACTTC.

The chain joins TRBV7-8 to TRBJ2-7; D perhaps matches TRBD2 (5 bases). This CDR3 is built from 11 residues. With 5 bases removed from V and 6 bases from J, the gap between germline ends came to 8 bases. Germline V gene lookup returns CDR1 SGHVS and CDR2 FQNEAQ. Here the CDR3 reads CASSAGVEQYF. The CDR3 DNA reads as TGTGCCAGCAGCGCGGGCGTCGAGCAGTACTTC.

This clonotype was observed many times. The rearrangement uses TRBV6-5 and TRBJ2-1; 13 bases fit TRBD2. The V gene's germline CDR1 is MNHEY and CDR2 SVGAGI. V lost 5 bases, J lost 4 bases, and 2 bases stayed unmatched. CDR3 length equals 15 residues. CDR3 in amino acids: CASSRTSGSYNEQFF. The CDR3 coding sequence is TGTGCCAGCAGTCGGACTAGCGGGAGTTACAATGAGCAGTTCTTC.

The table lists this clonotype with many counts. V and J are TRBV24-1 and TRBJ2-2; D is possibly TRBD2 (5 bases). Germline V gives CDR1 KGHDR, CDR2 SFDVKD. CDR3 length: 12 amino acids. Trimming left V 9 bases short and J 6 bases short, with 10 bases between. The CDR3 region has the DNA TGTGCCACCCGAGGGAGTTCCGGGGAGCTGTTTTTT. This encodes CATRGSSGELFF.

A note on this clonotype: At one end the junction does not follow the germline gene, possibly because of a read error. V gene TRBV5-5 combines with J gene TRBJ2-2, with a possible D match to TRBD1 (5 bases). The CDR3 contains 14 residues. Germline CDR1 SGHKS, CDR2 YYEKEE (reference sequence). The CDR3 spells CASSLGLLTWELFF. The CDR3, as DNA: TGTGCCAGCAGCCTGGGGCTCCTCACCTGGGAGCTGTTTTTT.

This clonotype was counted many times. The chain couples TRBV5-6 to TRBJ1-5; D gene ambiguous. The CDR3 extends over 12 amino acids. With 2 bases removed from V and 3 bases from J, the gap between germline ends came to 3 bases. The germline CDR1 and CDR2 sequences are SGHDT and YYEEEE. In nucleotides, the CDR3 is TGTGCCAGCAGCTTCTACAATCAGCCCCAGCATTTT. Translation gives CASSFYNQPQHF.

This clonotype has at least ten counts. The rearrangement joins TRBV2 to TRBJ2-1, with TRBD2 matching 8 bases. The CDR3 has 17 residues. Trimming cost V 6 bases and J 0 bases; bases outside gene matches: 10. The germline CDR1 and CDR2 sequences are SNHLY and FYNNEI. CDR3 DNA: TGTGCCAGCAGGGATGGGCGGGAGGTTCCCTCCTACAATGAGCAGTTCTTC. As protein: CASRDGREVPSYNEQFF. Variable domain in full (rest from reference TRBV2 and TRBJ2-1): EPEVTQTPSHQVTQMGQEVILRCVPISNHLYFYWYRQILGQKVEFLVSFYNNEISEKSEIFDDQFSVERPDGSNFTLKIRSTKLEDSAMYFCASRDGREVPSYNEQFFGPGTRLTVL.

In its sample, this clonotype was seen many times. V gene TRBV7-9 combines with J gene TRBJ2-5; D possibly corresponds to TRBD1 (6 bases). Looked up from germline, CDR1 is SEHNR and CDR2 is FQNEAQ (reference sequence). This CDR3 is 17 amino acids long. Trimming removed 4 bases from V and 5 bases from J, with 23 bases in between. CDR3 region: CASSSSKSGPQGETQYF. The CDR3 region has the DNA TGTGCCAGCAGCTCCTCAAAGTCGGGGCCGCAGGGGGAGACCCAGTACTTC.

This clonotype was detected ten times or more. The chain is built from TRBV6-5 and TRBJ2-7; D is ambiguous. Germline values: CDR1 MNHEY, CDR2 SVGAGI. The V and J ends lost 6 bases and 3 bases respectively, with 9 bases between them. The CDR3 is made up of 12 amino acids. The CDR3 protein is CASRNHNYEQYF. The CDR3 DNA sequence: TGTGCCAGCAGGAACCACAACTACGAGCAGTACTTC.

The table lists this clonotype with many counts. The J gene is TRBJ2-7, the V gene TRBV7-8; 9 nucleotides match TRBD2. V shed 1 base and J 4 bases; nucleotides not matched to a gene: 5. This CDR3 is built from 15 residues. Germline assignment: CDR1 SGHVS and CDR2 FQNEAQ. The CDR3 DNA reads TGTGCCAGCAGCTTAGGCGCTAGCGGGGTATACGAGCAGTACTTC. Amino acid sequence: CASSLGASGVYEQYF.

This clonotype was counted at least ten times. The genes are TRBV9 and TRBJ2-5; D might be TRBD1 or TRBD2, each matching 5 bases. The CDR3 contains 15 residues. Germline CDR1 reads SGDLS; CDR2 reads YYNGEE. Trimming removed 0 bases at V and 2 bases at J, with 11 bases between. The CDR3 reads CASSVEQRTQETQYF. The CDR3 nucleotides read TGTGCCAGCAGCGTAGAACAGCGGACACAAGAGACCCAGTACTTC.

The sample holds many counts of this clonotype. The chain joins TRBV12-3 or TRBV12-4 to TRBJ2-1, with 8 bases aligning to TRBD2. V trimming: 6 bases; J trimming: 5 bases; junction bases outside the gene matches: 3. The CDR3 has 13 amino acids. The CDR3 nucleotides read TGTGCCAGCAGGATAGCGGGGCACAATGAGCAGTTCTTC. Protein: CASRIAGHNEQFF.

The rearrangement uses TRBV6-6 and TRBJ1-4; the D is unclear. Per germline, CDR1 MNHNY and CDR2 SVGAGI (reference sequence). V lost 2 bases to trimming and J lost 5 bases, with 6 bases between them. The CDR3 is 13 residues long. In DNA, the CDR3 is TGTGCCAGCAGTTACGGACCCAATGAAAAACTGTTTTTT. This encodes CASSYGPNEKLFF.

This clonotype was counted at least ten times. V gene TRBV2 combines with J gene TRBJ1-6; D not resolved. CDR1 is SNHLY and CDR2 is FYNNEI in the germline V gene. V lost 7 bases and J lost 0, with 13 bases in between. This CDR3 spans 16 amino acids. The CDR3 region has the DNA TGTGCCAGCACCCCCGTAACGAGCTCCTATAATTCACCCCTCCACTTT. Encoded protein: CASTPVTSSYNSPLHF.

This clonotype has at least ten counts. The rearrangement links TRBV15 to TRBJ2-7; D might be TRBD2 (6 bases). CDR3 length: 15 residues. The germline V and J ends were trimmed by 0 bases and 5 bases, with 14 bases remaining between them. CDR1 and CDR2 (germline): LNHNV, YYDKDF (reference sequence). This CDR3 reads CATSRDRGYGHEQYF. CDR3 coding DNA: TGTGCCACCAGCAGAGATCGGGGGTATGGCCACGAGCAGTACTTC.